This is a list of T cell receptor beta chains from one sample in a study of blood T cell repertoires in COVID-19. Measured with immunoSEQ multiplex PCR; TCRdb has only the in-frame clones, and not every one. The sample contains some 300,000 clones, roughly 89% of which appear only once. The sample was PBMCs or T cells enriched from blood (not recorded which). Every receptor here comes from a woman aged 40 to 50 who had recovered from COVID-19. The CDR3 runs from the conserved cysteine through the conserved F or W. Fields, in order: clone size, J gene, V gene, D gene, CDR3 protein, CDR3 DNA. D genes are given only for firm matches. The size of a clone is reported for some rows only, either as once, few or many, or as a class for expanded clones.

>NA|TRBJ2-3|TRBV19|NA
CPRVGADTQYF
TGTCCAAGGGTCGGGGCAGATACGCAGTATTTT
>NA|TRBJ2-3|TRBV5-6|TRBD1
CASSSAGQGAVDTQYF
TGTGCCAGCAGCTCGGCGGGGCAGGGGGCGGTCGATACGCAGTATTTT
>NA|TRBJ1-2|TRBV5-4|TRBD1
CASNRDRGGGYTF
TGTGCCAGTAACCGGGACAGGGGCGGCGGCTACACCTTC
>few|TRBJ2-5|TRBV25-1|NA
CASLRPGETQYF
TGTGCCAGCCTTAGACCGGGAGAGACCCAGTACTTC
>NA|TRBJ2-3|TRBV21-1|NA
CASSKEGGGVADTQYF
TGTGCCAGCAGCAAAGAAGGCGGGGGGGTCGCAGATACGCAGTATTTT
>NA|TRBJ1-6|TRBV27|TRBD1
CASSLGAGGQSPLHF
TGTGCCAGCAGTTTAGGGGCAGGGGGTCAATCACCCCTCCACTTT
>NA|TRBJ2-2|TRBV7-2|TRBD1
CASSPDRGRTGELFF
TGTGCCAGCAGCCCGGACAGGGGGAGGACCGGGGAGCTGTTTTTT
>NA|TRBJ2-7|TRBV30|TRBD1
CAWTLGQGFTYEQYF
TGTGCCTGGACCCTGGGACAGGGCTTTACCTACGAGCAGTACTTC
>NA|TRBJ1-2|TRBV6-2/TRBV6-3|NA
CASSYSWRAGYTF
TGTGCCAGCAGTTACTCCTGGAGGGCTGGCTACACCTTC
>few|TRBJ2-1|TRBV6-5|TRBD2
CASSPPGGGANEQFF
TGTGCCAGCAGTCCCCCGGGCGGGGGGGCCAATGAGCAGTTCTTC
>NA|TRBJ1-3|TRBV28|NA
CASRGGADTIYF
TGTGCCAGCCGCGGGGGGGCGGACACCATATATTTT
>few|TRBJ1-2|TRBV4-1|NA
CASSQAPQQNYGYTF
TGCGCCAGCAGCCAAGCTCCACAACAGAACTATGGCTACACCTTC
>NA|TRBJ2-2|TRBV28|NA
CASSLLGGASGELFF
TGTGCCAGCAGTTTATTAGGGGGTGCCTCTGGGGAGCTGTTTTTT
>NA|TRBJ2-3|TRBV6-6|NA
CASSLWGRRYTDTQYF
TGTGCCAGCAGCCTATGGGGCCGGCGATACACAGATACGCAGTATTTT
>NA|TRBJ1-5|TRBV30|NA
CAWSREGRVSNQPQHF
TGTGCCTGGAGCCGGGAAGGGCGAGTGAGCAATCAGCCCCAGCATTTT
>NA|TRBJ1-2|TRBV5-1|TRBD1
CASSPGDRDNYGYTF
TGCGCCAGCAGCCCAGGCGACAGGGACAACTATGGCTACACCTTC
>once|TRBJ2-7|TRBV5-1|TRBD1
CASSLGGQGSYEQYF
TGCGCCAGCAGCTTGGGGGGACAGGGCTCCTACGAGCAGTACTTC
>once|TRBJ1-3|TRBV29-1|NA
CSVEPSSGNTIYF
TGCAGCGTTGAACCGAGCTCTGGAAACACCATATATTTT
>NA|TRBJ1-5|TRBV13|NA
CASSLTRNQPQHF
TGTGCCAGCAGCTTAACTCGCAATCAGCCCCAGCATTTT
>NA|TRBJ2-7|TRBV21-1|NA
CASSGLPGYSTYEQYF
TGTGCCAGCAGCGGCCTCCCAGGGTACTCTACCTACGAGCAGTACTTC
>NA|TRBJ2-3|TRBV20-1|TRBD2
CSASASGLTDTQYF
TGCAGTGCTAGTGCTAGCGGACTCACAGATACGCAGTATTTT
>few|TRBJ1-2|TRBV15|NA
CATSREEDFRGYTF
TGTGCCACCAGCAGAGAAGAGGACTTCCGGGGCTACACCTTC
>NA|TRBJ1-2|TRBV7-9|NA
CASSLAEFNYGYTF
TGTGCCAGCAGCTTAGCGGAGTTTAACTATGGCTACACCTTC
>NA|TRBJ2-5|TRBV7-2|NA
CASSLMGGGQETQYF
TGTGCCAGCAGCTTAATGGGTGGAGGTCAAGAGACCCAGTACTTC
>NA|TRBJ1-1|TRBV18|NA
CASSSNQGGNTEAFF
TGTGCCAGCTCATCAAATCAGGGAGGGAACACTGAAGCTTTCTTT
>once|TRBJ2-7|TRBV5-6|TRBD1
CASERTGHYEQYF
TGTGCCAGCGAACGGACAGGGCACTACGAGCAGTACTTC
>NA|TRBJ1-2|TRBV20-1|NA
CSARDVGYTF
TGCAGTGCTAGAGACGTGGGCTACACCTTC
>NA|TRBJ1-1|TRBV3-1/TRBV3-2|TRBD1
CASSLQGAQVAFF
TGTGCCAGCAGCCTGCAGGGGGCGCAAGTAGCTTTCTTT
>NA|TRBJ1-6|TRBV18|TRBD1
CASSPTGQGSNSPLHF
TGTGCCAGCTCACCTACGGGACAGGGGAGTAATTCACCCCTCCACTTT
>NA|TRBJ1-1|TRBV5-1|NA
CASSITRNTEAFF
TGCGCCAGCAGTATAACGAGGAACACTGAAGCTTTCTTT
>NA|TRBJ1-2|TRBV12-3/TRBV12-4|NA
CASSVSWSGYTF
TGTGCCAGCAGTGTGTCCTGGAGTGGCTACACCTTC
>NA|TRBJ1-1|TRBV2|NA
CASSEQGSEAFF
TGTGCCAGCAGTGAACAGGGGAGCGAAGCTTTCTTT
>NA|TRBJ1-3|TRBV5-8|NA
CASSLRRGLENTIYF
TGTGCCAGCAGCTTGAGGAGGGGTCTAGAAAACACCATATATTTT
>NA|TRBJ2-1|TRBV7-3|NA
CASSSEVLSNNEQFF
TGTGCCAGCAGCTCAGAGGTACTCTCCAACAATGAGCAGTTCTTC
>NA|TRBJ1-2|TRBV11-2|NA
CASSLERQTLYGYTF
TGTGCCAGCAGCTTAGAAAGACAGACCCTCTATGGCTACACCTTC
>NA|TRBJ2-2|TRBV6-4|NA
CASSPGNTGELFF
TGTGCCAGCAGCCCAGGGAACACCGGGGAGCTGTTTTTT
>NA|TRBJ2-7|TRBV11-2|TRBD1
CASTGGIGTGEEQYF
TGTGCCAGCACCGGGGGGATTGGGACAGGGGAAGAGCAGTACTTC
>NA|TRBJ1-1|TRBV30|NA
CAWTPDWNTEAFF
TGTGCCTGGACCCCGGACTGGAACACTGAAGCTTTCTTT
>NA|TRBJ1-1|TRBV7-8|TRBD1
CASSKKRDRLTEAFF
TGTGCCAGCAGCAAAAAAAGGGACAGGCTCACTGAAGCTTTCTTT
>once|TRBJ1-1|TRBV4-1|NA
CASSPRQSAEAFF
TGCGCCAGCAGCCCCCGACAGTCGGCTGAAGCTTTCTTT
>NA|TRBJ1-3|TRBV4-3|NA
CASSPSGGSGNTIYF
TGCGCCAGCAGCCCCTCCGGGGGCTCTGGAAACACCATATATTTT